Each of the 14 T cell receptor beta chains below was sequenced from the same sample in a study of CD8+CD57+ T cells in acquired aplastic anemia. TCR beta VDJ and CDR3 profiling used genomic DNA as template. One entry per CDR3 protein, called by TCRdb with MiXCR from the reads. The data show roughly 260,000 distinct CDR3 sequences, 40% to 50% seen once. An expansion of CD8+CD57+ cells by flow cytometry had been shown in patients chosen for sequencing. Sequencing was performed on sorted CD4+, CD8+, or CD8+CD57+ T cells (not recorded which) from PBMCs. All receptors derive from a human donor with aplastic anemia.

This clonotype was picked up many times. The genes are TRBV11-2 and TRBJ2-7; D not resolved. Germline-derived CDR1 and CDR2 are SGHAT and FQNNGV. The CDR3 covers 12 residues. V shed 5 bases and J shed 4 bases, with 9 bases lying between them. The CDR3 is CASSTIPYEQYF. The CDR3 DNA is TGTGCCAGCAGCACCATACCGTACGAGCAGTACTTC.

V usage is TRBV7-9 and J usage is TRBJ1-2; the D gene is possibly TRBD1 (5 bases). Germline-derived CDR1 and CDR2 are SEHNR and FQNEAQ (reference sequence). V lost 5 bases and J lost 8, with 15 bases in between. This CDR3 is 13 amino acids long. The CDR3 here is CASSTNGGLGYTF. In nucleotides, the CDR3 is TGTGCCAGCAGCACTAATGGGGGTTTGGGCTACACCTTC.

This clonotype was observed at least ten times. The chain recombines TRBV5-6 with TRBJ1-6; TRBD1 is a possible D gene (6 bases). The V gene lost 1 base and the J gene lost 2 bases, with 16 bases spanning the gap. From germline, CDR1 is SGHDT and CDR2 YYEEEE. The CDR3 consists of 18 residues. Here the CDR3 reads CASSLPGEGGAYNSPLHF. For the CDR3, the DNA is TGTGCCAGCAGCTTGCCCGGAGAGGGGGGGGCCTATAATTCACCCCTCCACTTT.

The chain uses TRBV7-6 and TRBJ2-1; no clear D. The CDR3 has 12 residues. Trimming pared 1 base from V and 9 bases from J, leaving 7 bases between. CDR1 is SGHVS and CDR2 is FNYEAQ in the germline V gene. The CDR3 loop reads CASSLVGLEQFF. CDR3 in DNA: TGTGCCAGCAGCTTAGTGGGCCTTGAGCAGTTCTTC.

This clonotype occurred many times. This CDR3 reads CASSQEGSQAYEQYF. The CDR3, as DNA: TGCGCCAGCAGCCAAGAGGGCAGCCAGGCCTACGAGCAGTACTTC. The V and J genes are TRBV4-3 and TRBJ2-7, with D hard to call. The CDR3 runs to 15 residues. Germline loops: CDR1 LGHNA, CDR2 YSLEER. V shed 0 bases and J shed 2 bases, with 11 bases lying between them.

This clonotype was picked up a small number of times. The chain uses TRBV4-2 and TRBJ2-5; D is undetermined. CDR3 length: 14 residues. Per germline, CDR1 LGHNA and CDR2 YNFKEQ. V gave up 4 bases and J gave up 1 base, with 10 bases separating them. CDR3 sequence (DNA): TGTGCCAGCAGCCCAGGTGGCCCCCAAGAGACCCAGTACTTC. Translated: CASSPGGPQETQYF.

Details on this clonotype: At one end the junction does not follow the germline gene, possibly because of a read error. This chain connects TRBV6-1 to TRBJ1-5, with TRBD1 identical over 8 bases. The CDR3 has 15 residues. From germline, CDR1 is MNHNS and CDR2 SASEGT. CDR3 sequence: CAGSKDREGNQPQHF. The CDR3 DNA reads TGTGCCGGCAGTAAGGACAGGGAGGGCAATCAGCCCCAGCATTTT.

This chain connects TRBV15 to TRBJ2-5; TRBD1 agrees at 11 bases. CDR1 LNHNV and CDR2 YYDKDF come from the germline V gene (reference sequence). V lost 3 bases to trimming and J lost 7 bases; unmatched junction nucleotides: 13. The CDR3 sequence is 17 residues long. CDR3 in amino acids: CATSSTTGQGALGTQYF. CDR3 bases: TGTGCCACCAGCAGCACTACTGGACAGGGGGCTTTAGGGACCCAGTACTTC. Supplemented by reference TRBV15 and TRBJ2-5, the full variable domain reads DAMVIQNPRYQVTQFGKPVTLSCSQTLNHNVMYWYQQKSSQAPKLLFHYYDKDFNNEADTPDNFQSRRPNTSFCFLDIRSPGLGDTAMYLCATSSTTGQGALGTQYFGPGTRLLVL.

There are many counts of this clonotype. The gene calls are TRBV27 and TRBJ2-5; the match to TRBD1 covers 10 bases. CDR1 is MNHEY and CDR2 is SMNVEV in the germline V gene (reference sequence). With V trimmed by 5 bases and J by 3 bases, 6 bases remained unmatched. CDR3 length: 15 residues. CDR3 DNA: TGTGCCAGCAGTGTCCGGGACAGGGGCGAAGAGACCCAGTACTTC. Translating it yields CASSVRDRGEETQYF.

J is TRBJ2-5 and V is TRBV15, with 9 bases lining up with TRBD1. Germline lookup yields CDR1 LNHNV and CDR2 YYDKDF (reference sequence). V gave up 4 bases and J gave up 4 bases; unmatched junction bases: 4. The CDR3 consists of 14 residues. The CDR3 DNA reads as TGTGCCACCAGCAATCCGGGACAGGGAGAGACCCAGTACTTC. Protein: CATSNPGQGETQYF.

The CDR3 protein is CASSLAVKSYNEQFF. As DNA, the CDR3 is TGTGCCAGCAGCTTGGCAGTAAAGTCCTACAATGAGCAGTTCTTC. The J gene is TRBJ2-1, the V gene TRBV5-6; D not certain. This CDR3 comprises 15 residues. With 0 bases removed from V and 1 base from J, the gap between germline ends came to 8 bases. Per the germline V gene, CDR1 is SGHDT and CDR2 is YYEEEE. Full variable domain (rest looked up from reference TRBV5-6 and TRBJ2-1): DAGVTQSPTHLIKTRGQQVTLRCSPKSGHDTVSWYQQALGQGPQFIFQYYEEEERQRGNFPDRFSGHQFPNYSSELNVNALLLGDSALYLCASSLAVKSYNEQFFGPGTRLTVL.

As concerns this clonotype: Given a much more abundant clone one base away, this may be a read error. Without the conserved terminal phenylalanine or tryptophan, this CDR3 likely stems from a read error. This chain joins TRBV5-1 and TRBJ1-1, with 7 nucleotides matching TRBD1. The CDR3 covers 14 residues. With V trimmed by 8 bases and J by 0 bases, 7 bases remained unmatched. CDR1 and CDR2 (germline): SGHRS, YFSETQ. In DNA form, the CDR3 reads TGCGCCAGAAGGACAGGCGTAATGAACACTGAAGCTTTCTCT. Residues: CARRTGVMNTEAFS.

This clonotype showed up just a few times. The gene calls are TRBV4-3 and TRBJ1-1; D might be TRBD1 (5 bases). This CDR3 has 13 amino acids. The germline V gene has CDR1 LGHNA and CDR2 YSLEER. Trimming pared 1 base from V and 5 bases from J, leaving 8 bases between. The CDR3 is CASSQGGETEAFF. DNA of the CDR3: TGCGCCAGCAGCCAAGGGGGGGAGACTGAAGCTTTCTTT.

On this clonotype itself: Compared with germline, one end of the junction differs, possibly owing to a read error. The gene calls are TRBV2 and TRBJ1-5; D call uncertain. Looked up from germline, CDR1 is SNHLY and CDR2 is FYNNEI. This CDR3 is 16 amino acids long. The CDR3 coding sequence is TGTGCCAGCAGTGATCCGGAAGTCTATAGCAATCAGCCCCAGCACTTT. Translation: CASSDPEVYSNQPQHF.